Sequencing of this T cell receptor beta chain was carried out in a study of T-cell memory formation after mild COVID-19. This CDR3 is built from 14 residues. V was pared by 0 bases and J by 3 bases, with 8 bases between. The V gene's germline CDR1 is SGHNT and CDR2 YYREEE (reference sequence). TCRdb redid the calling of the 5' RACE reads with MiXCR, one entry per CDR3 protein. The table shows about 310,000 distinct CDR3 sequences, with approximately 19% occurring only once. This clonotype was seen more than once but under ten times. The sequencing input was PBMCs or a T cell subset sorted from them (not recorded which). The genes are TRBV5-4 and TRBJ2-3; D remains unclear. This TCR was recovered from a man between 18 and 35 years old who had mild COVID-19 (a few samples of this study predate the infection). Cell type and time point are not known. CDR3 protein: CASSLGADTDTQYF. As DNA, the CDR3 is TGTGCCAGCAGCTTGGGGGCCGATACAGATACGCAGTATTTT.